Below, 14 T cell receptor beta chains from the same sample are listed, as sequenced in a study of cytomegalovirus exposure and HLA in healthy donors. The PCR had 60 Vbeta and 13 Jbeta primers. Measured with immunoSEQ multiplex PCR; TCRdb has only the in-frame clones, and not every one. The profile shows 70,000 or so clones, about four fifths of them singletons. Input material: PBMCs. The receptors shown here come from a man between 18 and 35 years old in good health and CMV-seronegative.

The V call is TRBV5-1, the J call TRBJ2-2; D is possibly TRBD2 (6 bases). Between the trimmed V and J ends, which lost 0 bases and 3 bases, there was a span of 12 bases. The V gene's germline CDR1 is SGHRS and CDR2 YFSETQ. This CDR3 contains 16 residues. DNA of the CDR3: TGCGCCAGCAGCTTGGGTCAAGGAGGGGACACCGGGGAGCTGTTTTTT. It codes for CASSLGQGGDTGELFF.

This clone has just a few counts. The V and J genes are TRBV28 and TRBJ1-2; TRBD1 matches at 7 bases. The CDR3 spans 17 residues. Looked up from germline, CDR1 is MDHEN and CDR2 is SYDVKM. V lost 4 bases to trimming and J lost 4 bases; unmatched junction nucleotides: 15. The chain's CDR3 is CASSSSTLGGSVYGYTF. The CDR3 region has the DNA TGTGCCAGCAGTTCTTCCACTCTAGGGGGCTCAGTCTATGGCTACACCTTC.

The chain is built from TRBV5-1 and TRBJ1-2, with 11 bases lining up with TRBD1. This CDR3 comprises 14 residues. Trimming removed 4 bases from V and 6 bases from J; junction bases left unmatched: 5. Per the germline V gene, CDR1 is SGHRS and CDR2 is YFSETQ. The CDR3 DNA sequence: TGCGCCAGCAGCGTGGACAGGGGGCTGGATGGCTACACCTTC. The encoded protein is CASSVDRGLDGYTF.

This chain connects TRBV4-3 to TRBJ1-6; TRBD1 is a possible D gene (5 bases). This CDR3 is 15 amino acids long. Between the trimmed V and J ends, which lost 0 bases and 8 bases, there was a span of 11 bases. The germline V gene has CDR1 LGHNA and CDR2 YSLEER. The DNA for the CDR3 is TGCGCCAGCAGCCAAGATCCGACAGCATATTCACCCCTCCACTTT. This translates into CASSQDPTAYSPLHF.

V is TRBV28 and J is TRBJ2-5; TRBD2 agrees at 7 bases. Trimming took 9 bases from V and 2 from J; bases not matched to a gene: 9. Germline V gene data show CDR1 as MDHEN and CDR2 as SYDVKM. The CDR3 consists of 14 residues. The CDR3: CASRGGGSQETQYF. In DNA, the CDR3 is TGTGCCAGTAGGGGCGGGGGATCACAAGAGACCCAGTACTTC.

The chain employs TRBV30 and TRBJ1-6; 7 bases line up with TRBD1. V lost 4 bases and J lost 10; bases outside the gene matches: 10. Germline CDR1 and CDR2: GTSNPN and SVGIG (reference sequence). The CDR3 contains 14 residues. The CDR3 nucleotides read TGTGCCTGGACCCCCCTCGTAGGGGGCTCACCCCTCCACTTT. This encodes CAWTPLVGGSPLHF.

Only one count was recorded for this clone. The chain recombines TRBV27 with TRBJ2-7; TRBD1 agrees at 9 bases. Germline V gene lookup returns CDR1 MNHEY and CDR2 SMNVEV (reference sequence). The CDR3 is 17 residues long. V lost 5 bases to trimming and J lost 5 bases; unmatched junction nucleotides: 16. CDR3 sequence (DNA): TGTGCCAGCAGTCCCATTACAGGGGGCGTCAGGTTTAACGAGCAGTACTTC. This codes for CASSPITGGVRFNEQYF.

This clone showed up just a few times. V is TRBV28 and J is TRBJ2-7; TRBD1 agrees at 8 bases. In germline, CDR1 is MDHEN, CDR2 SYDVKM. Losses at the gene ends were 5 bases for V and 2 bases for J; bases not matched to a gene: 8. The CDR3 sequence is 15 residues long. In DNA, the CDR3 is TGTGCCAGCAGTGCTGAAACGACAGGGGCCTACGAGCAGTACTTC. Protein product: CASSAETTGAYEQYF.

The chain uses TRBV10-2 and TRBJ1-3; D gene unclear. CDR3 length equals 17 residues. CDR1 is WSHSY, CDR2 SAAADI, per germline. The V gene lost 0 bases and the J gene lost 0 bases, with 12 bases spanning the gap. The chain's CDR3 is CASSESLAESSGNTIYF. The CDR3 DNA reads TGCGCCAGCAGTGAGTCGCTTGCGGAAAGCTCTGGAAACACCATATATTTT.

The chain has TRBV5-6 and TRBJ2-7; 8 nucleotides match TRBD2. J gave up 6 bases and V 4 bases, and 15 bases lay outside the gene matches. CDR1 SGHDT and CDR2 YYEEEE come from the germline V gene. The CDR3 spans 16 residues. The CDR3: CASSPDTGGLVGEQYF. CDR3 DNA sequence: TGTGCCAGCAGCCCCGACACGGGGGGACTAGTAGGCGAGCAGTACTTC.

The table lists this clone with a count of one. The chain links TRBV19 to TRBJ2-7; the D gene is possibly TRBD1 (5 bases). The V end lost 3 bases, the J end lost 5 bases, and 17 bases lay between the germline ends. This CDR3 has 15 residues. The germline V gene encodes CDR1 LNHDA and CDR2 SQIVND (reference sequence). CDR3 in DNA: TGTGCCAGTAGTATGGGTCAGGGATGGGTCGACGAGCAGTACTTC. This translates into CASSMGQGWVDEQYF.

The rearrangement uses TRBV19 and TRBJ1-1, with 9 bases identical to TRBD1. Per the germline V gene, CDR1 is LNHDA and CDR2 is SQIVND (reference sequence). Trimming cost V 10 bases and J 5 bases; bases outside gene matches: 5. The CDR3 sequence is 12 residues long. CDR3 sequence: CATQTGGTEAFF. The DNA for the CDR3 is TGTGCCACCCAGACAGGGGGAACTGAAGCTTTCTTT.

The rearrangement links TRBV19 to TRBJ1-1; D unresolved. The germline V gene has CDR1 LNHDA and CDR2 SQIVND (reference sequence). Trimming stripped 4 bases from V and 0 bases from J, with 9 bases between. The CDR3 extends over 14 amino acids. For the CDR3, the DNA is TGTGCCAGTAGTACTGCGAGTGTGAACACTGAAGCTTTCTTT. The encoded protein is CASSTASVNTEAFF.

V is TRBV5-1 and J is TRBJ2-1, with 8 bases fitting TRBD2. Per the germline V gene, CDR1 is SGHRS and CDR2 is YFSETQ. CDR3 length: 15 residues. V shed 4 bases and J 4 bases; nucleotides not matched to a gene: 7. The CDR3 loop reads CASSPDSGGYNEQFF. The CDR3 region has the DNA TGCGCCAGCAGCCCGGACAGCGGGGGTTACAATGAGCAGTTCTTC.